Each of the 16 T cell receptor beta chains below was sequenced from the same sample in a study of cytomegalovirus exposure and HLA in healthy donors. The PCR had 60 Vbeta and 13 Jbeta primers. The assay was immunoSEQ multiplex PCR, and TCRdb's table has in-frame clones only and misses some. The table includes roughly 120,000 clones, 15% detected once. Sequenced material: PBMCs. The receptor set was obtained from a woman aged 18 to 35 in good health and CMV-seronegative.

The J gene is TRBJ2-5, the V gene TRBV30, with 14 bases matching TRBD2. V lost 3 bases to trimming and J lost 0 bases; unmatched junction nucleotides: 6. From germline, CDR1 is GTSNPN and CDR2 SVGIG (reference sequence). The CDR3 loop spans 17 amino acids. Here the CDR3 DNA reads TGTGCCTGGAGCGGACTAGCGGGGGGCCGGTACCAAGAGACCCAGTACTTC. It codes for CAWSGLAGGRYQETQYF. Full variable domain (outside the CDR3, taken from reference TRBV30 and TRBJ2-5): SQTIHQWPATLVQPVGSPLSLECTVEGTSNPNLYWYRQAAGRGLQLLFYSVGIGQISSEVPQNLSASRPQDRQFILSSKKLLLSDSGFYLCAWSGLAGGRYQETQYFGPGTRLLVL.

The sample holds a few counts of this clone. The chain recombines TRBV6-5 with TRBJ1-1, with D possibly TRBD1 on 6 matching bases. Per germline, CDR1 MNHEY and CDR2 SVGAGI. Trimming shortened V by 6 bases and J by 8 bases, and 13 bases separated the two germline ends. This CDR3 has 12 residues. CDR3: CASRPMQGEAFF. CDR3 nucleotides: TGTGCCAGCAGGCCCATGCAGGGGGAAGCTTTCTTT.

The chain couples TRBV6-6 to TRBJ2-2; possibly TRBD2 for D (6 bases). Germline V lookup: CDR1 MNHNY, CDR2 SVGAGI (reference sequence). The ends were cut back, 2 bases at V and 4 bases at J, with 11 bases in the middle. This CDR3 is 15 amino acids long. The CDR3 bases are TGTGCCAGCAGTTACGAGCCGGGGGTCACCGGGGAGCTGTTTTTT. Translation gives CASSYEPGVTGELFF.

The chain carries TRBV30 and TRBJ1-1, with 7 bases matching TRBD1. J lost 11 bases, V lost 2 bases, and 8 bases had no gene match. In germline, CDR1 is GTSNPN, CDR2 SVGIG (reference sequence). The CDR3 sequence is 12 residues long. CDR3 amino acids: CAWSPGQGVAFF. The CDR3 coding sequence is TGTGCCTGGAGTCCTGGGCAGGGGGTGGCTTTCTTT. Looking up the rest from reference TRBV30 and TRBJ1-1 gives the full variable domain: SQTIHQWPATLVQPVGSPLSLECTVEGTSNPNLYWYRQAAGRGLQLLFYSVGIGQISSEVPQNLSASRPQDRQFILSSKKLLLSDSGFYLCAWSPGQGVAFFGQGTRLTVV.

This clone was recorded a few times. The CDR3 DNA sequence: TGCGCCAGCAGCGGGGGCCTGGACGGCTACGAGCAGTACTTC. It encodes CASSGGLDGYEQYF. V usage is TRBV4-1 and J usage is TRBJ2-7, with D possibly being TRBD1 (6 bases). Germline CDR1 is MGHRA and CDR2 is YSYEKL. The V and J ends lost 5 bases and 3 bases respectively, with 14 bases between them. The CDR3 spans 14 residues.

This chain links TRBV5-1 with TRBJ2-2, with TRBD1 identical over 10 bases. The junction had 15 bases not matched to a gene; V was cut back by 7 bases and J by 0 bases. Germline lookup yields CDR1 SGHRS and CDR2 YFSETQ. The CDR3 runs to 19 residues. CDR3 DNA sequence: TGCGCCAGCCGGACAGGGGGACAAGCGGGGGCCACGAACACCGGGGAGCTGTTTTTT. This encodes CASRTGGQAGATNTGELFF.

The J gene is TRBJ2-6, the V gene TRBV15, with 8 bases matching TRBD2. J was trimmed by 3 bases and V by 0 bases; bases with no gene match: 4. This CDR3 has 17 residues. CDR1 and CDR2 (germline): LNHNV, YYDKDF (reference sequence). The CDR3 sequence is CATSRDRAGVGANVLTF. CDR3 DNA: TGTGCCACCAGCAGAGATCGAGCGGGGGTTGGGGCCAACGTCCTGACTTTC.

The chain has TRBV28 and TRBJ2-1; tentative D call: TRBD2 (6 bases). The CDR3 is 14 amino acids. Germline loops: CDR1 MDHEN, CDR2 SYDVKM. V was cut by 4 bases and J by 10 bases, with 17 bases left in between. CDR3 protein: CASSWATSIGEQFF. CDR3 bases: TGTGCCAGCAGTTGGGCGACTAGTATTGGGGAGCAGTTCTTC.

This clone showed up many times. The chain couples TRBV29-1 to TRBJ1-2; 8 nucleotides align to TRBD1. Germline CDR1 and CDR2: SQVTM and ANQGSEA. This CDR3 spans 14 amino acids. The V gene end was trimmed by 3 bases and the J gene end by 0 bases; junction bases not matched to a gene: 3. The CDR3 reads CSVDTGGANYGYTF. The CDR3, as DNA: TGCAGCGTTGATACAGGGGGAGCTAACTATGGCTACACCTTC.

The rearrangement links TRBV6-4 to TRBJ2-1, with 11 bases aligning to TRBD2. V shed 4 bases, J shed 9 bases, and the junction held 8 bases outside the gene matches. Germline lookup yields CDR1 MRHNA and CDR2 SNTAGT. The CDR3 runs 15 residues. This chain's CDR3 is CASSVSSGGRGEQFF. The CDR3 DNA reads TGTGCCAGCAGTGTCTCTAGCGGGGGGCGCGGTGAGCAGTTCTTC.

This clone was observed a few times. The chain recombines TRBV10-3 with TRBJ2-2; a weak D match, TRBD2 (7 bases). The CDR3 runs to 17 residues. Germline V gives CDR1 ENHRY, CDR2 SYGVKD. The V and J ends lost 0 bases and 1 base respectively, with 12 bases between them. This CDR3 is CAISESTGGWNTGELFF. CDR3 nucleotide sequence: TGTGCCATCAGTGAGTCGACGGGGGGCTGGAACACCGGGGAGCTGTTTTTT.

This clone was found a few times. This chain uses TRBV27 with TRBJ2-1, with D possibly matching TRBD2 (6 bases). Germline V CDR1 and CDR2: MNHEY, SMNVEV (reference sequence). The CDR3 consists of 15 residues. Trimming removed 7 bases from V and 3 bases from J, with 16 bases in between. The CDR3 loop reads CASTEGLGNYNEQFF. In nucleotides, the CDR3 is TGTGCCAGCACGGAGGGACTGGGTAACTACAATGAGCAGTTCTTC.

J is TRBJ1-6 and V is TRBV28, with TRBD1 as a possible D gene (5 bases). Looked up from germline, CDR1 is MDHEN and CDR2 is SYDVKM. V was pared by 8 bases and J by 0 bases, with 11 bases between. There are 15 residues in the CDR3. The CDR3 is CASRGDNSYNSPLHF. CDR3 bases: TGTGCCAGCCGGGGGGATAACTCCTATAATTCACCCCTCCACTTT.

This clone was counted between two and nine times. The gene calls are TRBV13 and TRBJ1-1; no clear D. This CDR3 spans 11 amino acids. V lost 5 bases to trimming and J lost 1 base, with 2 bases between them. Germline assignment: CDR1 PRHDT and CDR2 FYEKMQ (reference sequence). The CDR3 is CASSQNTEAFF. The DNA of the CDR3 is TGTGCCAGCAGCCAGAACACTGAAGCTTTCTTT.

CDR3 region: CASSGEAGDTQYF. Here the CDR3 DNA reads TGTGCCAGCAGTGGAGAGGCGGGAGATACGCAGTATTTT. The chain joins TRBV6-4 to TRBJ2-3; the D gene is possibly TRBD2 (5 bases). The CDR3 totals 13 residues. Deletions cut 4 bases from V and 5 bases from J, with 10 bases between. CDR1 MRHNA and CDR2 SNTAGT come from the germline V gene.

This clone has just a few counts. DNA of the CDR3: TGTGCCACTCTACTAAACGGGGAGCTGTTTTTT. Translating it yields CATLLNGELFF. This chain uses TRBV6-5 with TRBJ2-2; D not resolved. This CDR3 has 11 amino acids. Per germline, CDR1 MNHEY and CDR2 SVGAGI. Trimming stripped 10 bases from V and 7 bases from J, with 10 bases between.